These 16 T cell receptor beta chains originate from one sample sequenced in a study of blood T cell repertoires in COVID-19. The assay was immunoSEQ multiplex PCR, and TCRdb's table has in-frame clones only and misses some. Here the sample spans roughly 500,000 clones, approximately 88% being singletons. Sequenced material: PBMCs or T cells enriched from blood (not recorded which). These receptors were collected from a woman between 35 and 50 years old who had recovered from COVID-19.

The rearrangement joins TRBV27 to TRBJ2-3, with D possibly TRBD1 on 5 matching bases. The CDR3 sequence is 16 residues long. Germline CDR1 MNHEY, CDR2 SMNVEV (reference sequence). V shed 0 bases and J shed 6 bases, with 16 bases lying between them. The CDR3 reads CASSLSRVVIGDTQYF. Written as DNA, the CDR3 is TGTGCCAGCAGTTTATCCAGGGTAGTTATAGGGGATACGCAGTATTTT.

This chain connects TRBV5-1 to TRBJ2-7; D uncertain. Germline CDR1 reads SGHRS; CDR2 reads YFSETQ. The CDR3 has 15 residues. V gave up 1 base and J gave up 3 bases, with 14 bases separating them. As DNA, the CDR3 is TGCGCCAGCAGCTTGTTGGGTAGCACCCGCTACGAGCAGTACTTC. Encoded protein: CASSLLGSTRYEQYF.

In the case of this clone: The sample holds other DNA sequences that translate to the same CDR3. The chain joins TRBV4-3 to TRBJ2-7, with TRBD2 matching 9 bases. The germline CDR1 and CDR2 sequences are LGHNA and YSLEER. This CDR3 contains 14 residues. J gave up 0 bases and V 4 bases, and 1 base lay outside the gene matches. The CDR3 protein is CASSRGRGSYEQYF. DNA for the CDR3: TGCGCCAGCAGCCGCGGGAGGGGCTCCTACGAGCAGTACTTC.

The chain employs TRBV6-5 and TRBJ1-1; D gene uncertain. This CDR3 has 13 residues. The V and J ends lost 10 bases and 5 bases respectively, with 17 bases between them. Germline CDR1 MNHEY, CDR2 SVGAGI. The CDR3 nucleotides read TGTGCCACTGCAAGCAGCAGAGGTACTGAAGCTTTCTTT. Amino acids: CATASSRGTEAFF.

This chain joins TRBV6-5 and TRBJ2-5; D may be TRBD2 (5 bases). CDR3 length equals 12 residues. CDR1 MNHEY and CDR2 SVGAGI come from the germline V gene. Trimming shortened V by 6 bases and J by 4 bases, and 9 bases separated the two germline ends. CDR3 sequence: CASSRTLETQYF. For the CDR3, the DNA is TGTGCCAGCAGCCGGACTTTAGAGACCCAGTACTTC.

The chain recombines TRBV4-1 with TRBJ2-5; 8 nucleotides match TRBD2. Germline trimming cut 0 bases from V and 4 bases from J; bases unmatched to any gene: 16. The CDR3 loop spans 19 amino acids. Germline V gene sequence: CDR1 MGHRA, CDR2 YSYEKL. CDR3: CASSQDGSLTGGPLETQYF. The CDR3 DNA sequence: TGCGCCAGCAGCCAAGATGGGTCGTTGACGGGAGGGCCTCTAGAGACCCAGTACTTC.

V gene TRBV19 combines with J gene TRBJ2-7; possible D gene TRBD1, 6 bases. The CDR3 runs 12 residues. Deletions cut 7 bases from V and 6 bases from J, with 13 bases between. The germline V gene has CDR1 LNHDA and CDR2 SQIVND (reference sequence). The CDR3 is CASKTGTGEQYF. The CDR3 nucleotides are TGTGCCAGTAAGACAGGTACGGGCGAGCAGTACTTC.

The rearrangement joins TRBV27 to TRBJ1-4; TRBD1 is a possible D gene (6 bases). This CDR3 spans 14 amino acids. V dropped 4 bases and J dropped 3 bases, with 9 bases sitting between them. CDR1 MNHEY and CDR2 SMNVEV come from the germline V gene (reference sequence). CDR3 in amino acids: CASSYQGPNEKLFF. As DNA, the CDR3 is TGTGCCAGCAGTTACCAGGGGCCTAATGAAAAACTGTTTTTT.

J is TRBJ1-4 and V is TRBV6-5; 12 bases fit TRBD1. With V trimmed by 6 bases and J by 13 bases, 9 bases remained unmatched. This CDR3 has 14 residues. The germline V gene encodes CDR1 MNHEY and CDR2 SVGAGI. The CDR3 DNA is TGTGCCAGCAGGCCGGGACAGGGGGCGCGAGGACTGTTTTTT. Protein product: CASRPGQGARGLFF.

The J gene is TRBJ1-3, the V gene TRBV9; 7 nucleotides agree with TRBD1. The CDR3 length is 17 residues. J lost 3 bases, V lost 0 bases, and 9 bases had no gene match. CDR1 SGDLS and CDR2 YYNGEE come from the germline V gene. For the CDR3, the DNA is TGTGCCAGCAGCGTAGCGGGTGAAGGGGGCAGTGGAAACACCATATATTTT. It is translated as CASSVAGEGGSGNTIYF. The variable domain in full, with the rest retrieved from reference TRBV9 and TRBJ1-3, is DSGVTQTPKHLITATGQRVTLRCSPRSGDLSVYWYQQSLDQGLQFLIQYYNGEERAKGNILERFSAQQFPDLHSELNLSSLELGDSALYFCASSVAGEGGSGNTIYFGEGSWLTVV.

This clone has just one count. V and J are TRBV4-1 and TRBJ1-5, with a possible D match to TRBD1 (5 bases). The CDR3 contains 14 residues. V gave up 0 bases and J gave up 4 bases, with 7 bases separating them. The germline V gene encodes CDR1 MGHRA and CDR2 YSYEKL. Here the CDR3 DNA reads TGCGCCAGCAGCCAAGATGGGGGGAATCAGCCCCAGCATTTT. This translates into CASSQDGGNQPQHF.

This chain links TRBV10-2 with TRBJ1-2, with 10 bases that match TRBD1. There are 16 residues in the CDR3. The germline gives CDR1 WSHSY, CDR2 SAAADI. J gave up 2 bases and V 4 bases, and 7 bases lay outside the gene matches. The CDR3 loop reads CASSVSGTGVNYGYTF. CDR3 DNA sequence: TGCGCCAGCAGTGTATCCGGGACAGGGGTGAACTATGGCTACACCTTC.

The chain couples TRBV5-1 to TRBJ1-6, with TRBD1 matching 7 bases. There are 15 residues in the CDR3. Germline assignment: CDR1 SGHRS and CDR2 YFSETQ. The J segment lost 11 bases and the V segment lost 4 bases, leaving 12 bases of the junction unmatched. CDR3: CASSPWDSFATPLHF. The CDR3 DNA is TGCGCCAGCAGCCCTTGGGACAGCTTCGCAACACCCCTCCACTTT.

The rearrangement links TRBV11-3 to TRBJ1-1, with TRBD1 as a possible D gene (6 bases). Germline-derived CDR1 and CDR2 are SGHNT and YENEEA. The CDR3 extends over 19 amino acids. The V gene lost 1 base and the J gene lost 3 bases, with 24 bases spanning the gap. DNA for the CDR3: TGTGCCAGCAGCTTAGGATGGGGGGGGCAATATAATGAGGACACTGAAGCTTTCTTT. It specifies CASSLGWGGQYNEDTEAFF.

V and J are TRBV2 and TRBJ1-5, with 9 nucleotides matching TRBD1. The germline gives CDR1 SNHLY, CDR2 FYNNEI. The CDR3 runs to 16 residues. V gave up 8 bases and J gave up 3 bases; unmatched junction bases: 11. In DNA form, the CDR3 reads TGTGCCAGCGGGGCGCAAACAGGGGGCTCCAATCAGCCCCAGCATTTT. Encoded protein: CASGAQTGGSNQPQHF.

This CDR3 is CASSLNQGDTGELFF. In DNA, the CDR3 is TGTGCCAGCAGCTTAAACCAGGGCGACACCGGGGAGCTGTTTTTT. V and J are TRBV7-9 and TRBJ2-2; a possible D gene is TRBD1 (5 bases). From germline, CDR1 is SEHNR and CDR2 FQNEAQ (reference sequence). CDR3 length: 15 amino acids. V lost 2 bases to trimming and J lost 3 bases, with 10 bases between them.